This T cell receptor beta chain was documented in a study of T-cell reconstitution after alpha-beta-depleted transplantation in children. It was with unique molecular identifiers that the TCRbeta library was prepared. TCRdb fed the PCR reads into MiXCR, producing one record per CDR3 protein. The sample lists a few hundred thousand distinct CDR3 sequences, around 20% occurring once. This CDR3 is 10 amino acids long. With 6 bases removed from V and 2 bases from J, the gap between germline ends came to 4 bases. Germline lookup yields CDR1 DFQATT and CDR2 SNEGSKA (reference sequence). The V and J genes are TRBV20-1 and TRBJ2-5, with unresolved D. The source material was PBMCs from the stem cell graft donor, sampled from the stem cell graft. This clonotype originated in a human donor who donated a stem cell graft to a child with acute lymphoblastic leukemia. The DNA for the CDR3 is TGCAGTGCCAAGCAAGAGACCCAGTACTTC. As protein: CSAKQETQYF.